Below, 32 T cell receptor beta chains from the same sample are listed, as sequenced in a study of breast tumors, draining lymph nodes, adjacent tissues. TCRdb re-derived calls from the multiplex PCR reads in MiXCR, one entry per CDR3 protein. The table lists about 12,000 distinct CDR3 sequences, 50% to 60% of them singletons. The material sequenced was breast tumor tissue. These receptors all stem from a female donor with breast cancer. Some clones in this sample may be carry-over from other donors' samples.

This clonotype has at least ten counts. V and J are TRBV20-1 and TRBJ2-7; 10 bases match TRBD2. Germline V lookup: CDR1 DFQATT, CDR2 SNEGSKA (reference sequence). After removal of 1 base from V and 4 bases from J, the junction contained 1 base not matched to a gene. The CDR3 runs 13 residues. CDR3 protein: CSARGLAGYEQYF. In DNA, the CDR3 is TGCAGTGCTAGAGGACTAGCGGGTTACGAGCAGTACTTC.

The chain links TRBV28 to TRBJ1-6, with TRBD1 identical over 7 bases. There are 14 residues in the CDR3. Germline V gives CDR1 MDHEN, CDR2 SYDVKM. Trimming cost V 7 bases and J 10 bases; bases outside gene matches: 10. In DNA, the CDR3 is TGTGCCAGCATCGAACAGGGGACGGGATCACCCCTCCACTTT. Translated: CASIEQGTGSPLHF.

At least ten counts were recorded for this clonotype. This chain joins TRBV30 and TRBJ1-1; the D gene is possibly TRBD1 (5 bases). CDR1 is GTSNPN, CDR2 SVGIG, per germline (reference sequence). The CDR3 runs 15 residues. V dropped 3 bases and J dropped 0 bases, with 14 bases sitting between them. CDR3 loop: CAWRGARRMNTEAFF. CDR3 DNA: TGTGCCTGGAGAGGGGCCCGCCGGATGAACACTGAAGCTTTCTTT.

This clonotype was detected ten times or more. The chain uses TRBV19 and TRBJ2-7; D is perhaps TRBD2 (5 bases). Trimming stripped 4 bases from V and 1 base from J, with 26 bases between. Germline CDR1 and CDR2: LNHDA and SQIVND (reference sequence). The CDR3 is made up of 19 amino acids. The CDR3 region is CASSNDGPSGIPLSYEQYF. In nucleotides, the CDR3 is TGTGCCAGTAGTAATGATGGCCCCTCCGGGATCCCCCTTTCCTACGAGCAGTACTTC.

For this clonotype: Its ends do not fully match the called genes, so a read error is possible. The genes are TRBV7-3 and TRBJ2-2; the D gene could be TRBD1 or TRBD2 (5 bases each). The CDR3 spans 16 residues. CDR1 and CDR2 (germline): SGHTA, FQGTGA. As DNA, the CDR3 is TGTGCCGGCAGCTTAGGGGCGGAACGACCTACCGGGGAGCCGTTTTTT. This translates into CAGSLGAERPTGEPFF.

This clonotype was counted many times. The rearrangement links TRBV6-2 or TRBV6-3 to TRBJ1-6; D not certain. Germline-derived CDR1 and CDR2 are MNHEY and SVGEGT. The V and J ends lost 9 bases and 9 bases respectively, with 18 bases between them. This CDR3 is built from 14 residues. The CDR3: CASSPSDGSSPLHF. In nucleotides, the CDR3 is TGTGCCAGTAGCCCCTCCGACGGGAGTTCACCCCTCCACTTT.

The table lists this clonotype with a few counts. V is TRBV19 and J is TRBJ2-1; unclear D gene. Trimming left V 2 bases short and J 1 base short, with 12 bases between. Germline CDR1 reads LNHDA; CDR2 reads SQIVND (reference sequence). CDR3 length: 16 amino acids. CDR3 sequence (DNA): TGTGCCAGTAGTATACTGGGATCGGGTTCCTACAATGAGCAGTTCTTC. Encoded protein: CASSILGSGSYNEQFF.

The chain joins TRBV19 to TRBJ1-4, with TRBD1 identical over 7 bases. The CDR3 has 15 residues. V shed 7 bases and J 7 bases; nucleotides not matched to a gene: 12. CDR1 is LNHDA, CDR2 SQIVND, per germline (reference sequence). The CDR3 DNA follows: TGTGCCAGTAAATCTTTCGGGGACAGCTCTGAAAAACTGTTTTTT. Its translation is CASKSFGDSSEKLFF.

The chain recombines TRBV29-1 with TRBJ2-1; possibly TRBD1 or TRBD2 for D (5 bases each). The germline V gene has CDR1 SQVTM and CDR2 ANQGSEA. Trimming stripped 8 bases from V and 9 bases from J, with 14 bases between. The CDR3 length is 11 residues. CDR3 nucleotide sequence: TGCAGCCTTGGGGGTGGGCTTGAGCAGTTCTTC. Translating gives CSLGGGLEQFF.

For this clonotype: A much bigger clone sits one base away, suggesting this may be a read error. V and J are TRBV6-5 and TRBJ2-7; D could derive from TRBD1 or TRBD2 (5 bases each). CDR3 length: 15 amino acids. CDR1 MNHEY and CDR2 SVGAGI come from the germline V gene. The CDR3 loop is CAGSRGRLNSYEQYF. The CDR3 DNA reads TGTGCCGGCAGTCGGGGACGTTTGAATTCCTACGAACAGTACTTC.

CDR3 region: CASSLGGQGANEQFF. The CDR3, as DNA: TGTGCCAGCAGCTTAGGGGGACAGGGGGCAAATGAGCAGTTCTTC. The rearrangement links TRBV7-9 to TRBJ2-1; TRBD1 matches at 12 bases. This CDR3 is 15 amino acids long. V shed 1 base, J shed 7 bases, and the junction held 2 bases outside the gene matches. Germline loops: CDR1 SEHNR, CDR2 FQNEAQ (reference sequence).

The chain has TRBV29-1 and TRBJ1-2, with TRBD1 matching 9 bases. This CDR3 region has 14 residues. Trimming cost V 6 bases and J 2 bases; bases outside gene matches: 7. CDR1 SQVTM and CDR2 ANQGSEA come from the germline V gene. This CDR3 reads CSVFGQGPNYGYTF. The CDR3 DNA follows: TGCAGCGTCTTCGGACAGGGGCCGAACTATGGCTACACCTTC. Together with reference TRBV29-1 and TRBJ1-2, the CDR3 gives the full variable domain: SAVISQKPSRDICQRGTSLTIQCQVDSQVTMMFWYRQQPGQSLTLIATANQGSEATYESGFVIDKFPISRPNLTFSTLTVSNMSPEDSSIYLCSVFGQGPNYGYTFGSGTRLTVV.

The chain couples TRBV5-6 to TRBJ2-7; D could derive from TRBD1 or TRBD2 (5 bases each). Trimming removed 5 bases from V and 5 bases from J, with 20 bases in between. The CDR3 is 15 residues long. The germline V gene encodes CDR1 SGHDT and CDR2 YYEEEE. This CDR3 is CASSVLGRGPHEQYF. CDR3 coding DNA: TGTGCCAGCAGTGTTTTGGGACGGGGACCCCACGAGCAGTACTTC.

The chain employs TRBV30 and TRBJ1-2; no definite D call. Trimming cost V 0 bases and J 4 bases, with 6 bases left between them. CDR3 length: 12 amino acids. Germline loops: CDR1 GTSNPN, CDR2 SVGIG (reference sequence). CDR3 bases: TGTGCCTGGAGTGTACTTGGCTATGGCTACACCTTC. Its protein is CAWSVLGYGYTF.

This clonotype appeared a few times. Here the CDR3 DNA reads TGTGCCAGCAGCCCCGGGACTAGCGGGAGTGGGGATGAGCAGTTCTTC. Translation: CASSPGTSGSGDEQFF. The genes are TRBV7-3 and TRBJ2-1, with 14 positions matching TRBD2. Germline CDR1 SGHTA, CDR2 FQGTGA. This CDR3 has 16 residues. V was pared by 5 bases and J by 8 bases, with 8 bases of the junction left unmatched.

This clonotype counts as medium-sized. The chain recombines TRBV6-5 with TRBJ1-2; 7 nucleotides agree with TRBD1. V shed 2 bases and J 6 bases; nucleotides not matched to a gene: 6. The CDR3 loop spans 14 amino acids. The V gene's germline CDR1 is MNHEY and CDR2 SVGAGI. The CDR3, as DNA: TGTGCCAGCAGTTACGAACGGGACAGAGATGGCTACACCTTC. This sequence encodes CASSYERDRDGYTF.

This clonotype was observed many times. Just one base apart from a much larger clone, this may be a read error. The chain combines TRBV20-1 with TRBJ2-5, with a tentative D call TRBD1 (6 bases). The CDR3 has 12 residues. Germline values: CDR1 DFQATT, CDR2 SNEGSKA (reference sequence). Written as DNA, the CDR3 is TGCAGTGCTAGAACAGGGCAAGAGACCCCGTACTTC. It is translated as CSARTGQETPYF.

The chain links TRBV6-5 to TRBJ2-3; a weak D match, TRBD1 (6 bases). The V end lost 4 bases, the J end lost 3 bases, and 11 bases lay between the germline ends. The germline V gene has CDR1 MNHEY and CDR2 SVGAGI. CDR3 size: 14 residues. The CDR3 region is CASSLQGETDTQYF. The CDR3 coding sequence is TGTGCCAGCAGTTTACAGGGAGAAACAGATACGCAGTATTTT.

This clonotype was counted between two and nine times. The chain carries TRBV5-6 and TRBJ2-1, with a tentative D call TRBD2 (5 bases). CDR3 length: 14 residues. V shed 0 bases and J shed 1 base, with 5 bases lying between them. Germline lookup yields CDR1 SGHDT and CDR2 YYEEEE. This chain's CDR3 is CASSLGRSYNEQFF. The CDR3 DNA reads TGTGCCAGCAGCTTGGGGAGGTCCTACAATGAGCAGTTCTTC. Filled out from reference TRBV5-6 and TRBJ2-1, the complete variable domain reads DAGVTQSPTHLIKTRGQQVTLRCSPKSGHDTVSWYQQALGQGPQFIFQYYEEEERQRGNFPDRFSGHQFPNYSSELNVNALLLGDSALYLCASSLGRSYNEQFFGPGTRLTVL.

The chain couples TRBV7-3 to TRBJ2-7, with D possibly called TRBD1 or TRBD2 (5 bases each). The CDR3 loop spans 15 amino acids. V lost 2 bases and J 2 bases, leaving 13 bases between the germline ends. Germline lookup yields CDR1 SGHTA and CDR2 FQGTGA. CDR3 sequence reads: CASSLGTGRPYEQYV. Here the CDR3 DNA reads TGTGCCAGCAGCTTAGGGACGGGACGACCCTACGAGCAGTACGTC.

This clonotype was found many times. The genes are TRBV5-4 and TRBJ1-1, with a possible D match to TRBD1 (5 bases). Germline loops: CDR1 SGHNT, CDR2 YYREEE (reference sequence). The CDR3 has 17 amino acids. The V end lost 4 bases, the J end lost 0 bases, and 19 bases lay between the germline ends. Here the CDR3 reads CASSQTNVTAMNTEAFF. The CDR3 DNA follows: TGTGCCAGCAGCCAAACCAATGTGACAGCGATGAACACTGAAGCTTTCTTT.

This clonotype ranks as medium-sized (0.01 to 0.1%). This rearrangement joins TRBV27 to TRBJ1-6; D not resolved. The CDR3 runs 13 residues. Trimming took off 2 bases at V and 5 bases at J, with 4 bases between the two ends. Germline loops: CDR1 MNHEY, CDR2 SMNVEV (reference sequence). CDR3 in amino acids: CASSLQNNSPLHF. CDR3 in DNA: TGTGCCAGCAGTTTACAAAATAATTCACCCCTCCACTTT.

The chain is built from TRBV20-1 and TRBJ2-7; the D is unclear. The V and J ends lost 0 bases and 3 bases respectively, with 21 bases between them. This CDR3 is built from 17 residues. Germline V lookup: CDR1 DFQATT, CDR2 SNEGSKA (reference sequence). The CDR3: CSARDQKASANIYEQYF. CDR3 nucleotides: TGCAGTGCTAGAGATCAAAAGGCGTCGGCTAACATCTACGAGCAGTACTTC.

In DNA form, the CDR3 reads TGTGCCAGCAGCTTGGAGGGTGATGGCTACACCTTC. It codes for CASSLEGDGYTF. V and J are TRBV5-4 and TRBJ1-2; D is unclear. This CDR3 has 12 amino acids. V was cut by 0 bases and J by 6 bases, with 6 bases left in between. Germline V lookup: CDR1 SGHNT, CDR2 YYREEE (reference sequence).

The chain is built from TRBV2 and TRBJ2-1; the D is unclear. CDR1 is SNHLY and CDR2 is FYNNEI in the germline V gene. Trimming stripped 8 bases from V and 3 bases from J, with 8 bases between. This CDR3 spans 12 amino acids. CDR3 coding DNA: TGTGCCAGCGTGGTGGACTACAATGAGCAGTTCTTC. Translation gives CASVVDYNEQFF.

This clonotype is large by share. CDR3 amino acids: CASSLVGQLQETQYF. In nucleotides, the CDR3 is TGTGCCAGCAGCTTAGTGGGACAGCTCCAAGAGACCCAGTACTTC. The chain couples TRBV11-2 to TRBJ2-5, with 7 positions matching TRBD1. CDR1 and CDR2 (germline): SGHAT, FQNNGV. J was trimmed by 1 base and V by 1 base; bases with no gene match: 3. CDR3 length equals 15 residues.

This chain links TRBV2 with TRBJ2-1; D unclear. With 5 bases removed from V and 10 bases from J, the gap between germline ends came to 9 bases. Germline V gives CDR1 SNHLY, CDR2 FYNNEI. The CDR3 extends over 11 amino acids. CDR3 region: CASSYIVEQFF. The CDR3 region has the DNA TGTGCCAGCAGTTATATCGTAGAGCAGTTCTTC.

The rearrangement uses TRBV12-3 or TRBV12-4 and TRBJ2-1; D assignment may be TRBD1 or TRBD2 (6 bases each). Trimming removed 5 bases at V and 7 bases at J, with 15 bases between. There are 14 residues in the CDR3. CDR3 coding DNA: TGTGCCAGCAGTGGCGGTGGGGGGCGAAATGAGCAGTTCTTC. This codes for CASSGGGGRNEQFF.

This clonotype was seen a handful of times. V usage is TRBV5-1 and J usage is TRBJ2-2; D unclear. CDR3 length: 15 amino acids. V lost 0 bases to trimming and J lost 1 base, with 7 bases between them. In germline, CDR1 is SGHRS, CDR2 YFSETQ. Here the CDR3 reads CASSLGHRNTGELFF. Written as DNA, the CDR3 is TGCGCCAGCAGCTTGGGACATAGGAACACCGGGGAGCTGTTTTTT.

Worth noting for this clonotype: A junction end diverges from the germline sequence, so it may reflect a read error. The chain carries TRBV7-3 and TRBJ1-2; 10 bases line up with TRBD1. This CDR3 is built from 13 residues. The V gene's germline CDR1 is SGHTA and CDR2 FQGTGA. This CDR3 is CASSFGTGEGLPF. CDR3 bases: TGTGCCAGCAGCTTCGGGACAGGGGAAGGCCTCCCCTTC.

The chain recombines TRBV5-5 with TRBJ2-3, with 8 bases that match TRBD2. V gave up 5 bases and J gave up 2 bases; unmatched junction bases: 7. Germline V gene sequence: CDR1 SGHKS, CDR2 YYEKEE (reference sequence). CDR3 length equals 15 residues. DNA for the CDR3: TGTGCCAGCAGTTCCCCAGCGGGAGTCACAGATACGCAGTATTTT. This sequence encodes CASSSPAGVTDTQYF. Full variable domain (rest looked up from reference TRBV5-5 and TRBJ2-3): DAGVTQSPTHLIKTRGQQVTLRCSPISGHKSVSWYQQVLGQGPQFIFQYYEKEERGRGNFPDRFSARQFPNYSSELNVNALLLGDSALYLCASSSPAGVTDTQYFGPGTRLTVL.

The chain employs TRBV10-3 and TRBJ2-7, with TRBD1 as a possible D gene (6 bases). V shed 4 bases and J shed 5 bases, with 12 bases lying between them. This CDR3 has 13 amino acids. The germline V gene has CDR1 ENHRY and CDR2 SYGVKD. CDR3 bases: TGTGCCATCAGTGCACAGGGCAGGGACGAGCAGTACTTC. Its translation: CAISAQGRDEQYF.